This T cell receptor beta chain derives from a study of blood T cells in healthy people across ages (dated by TCRdb to the mid-2010s). Regarding the research as a whole: Template switching captured roughly one uniquely barcoded TCR beta cDNA molecule per two T cells in model experiments. Using deep sequencing normalized with unique cDNA molecular identifiers, the study measured how TCR beta repertoire diversity changes with age. For two donors (one aged 18 to 29 and one aged 80 or older), the study analyzed two additional independent replicas of 1 million unique cDNA reads from the same blood draw. To avoid experimental bias, donors of different ages were distributed randomly across sequencing lanes. Four age groups were formed from the donors: young (average roughly 15 years), middle-aged (approximately 39), aged (62) and long-lived (less than 85).

The 35 to 40 donors, aged roughly 6 to 95 years, were systemically healthy Caucasian individuals from Russia. Around 9.7 milliliters of peripheral blood were collected from each donor into EDTA-treated Vacutainer tubes. Ficoll-Paque density-gradient centrifugation was used to isolate PBMCs, with at least 6 million per sample. Trizol reagent was used to extract total RNA from the PBMCs, yielding at least 5 micrograms per sample. For every donor, an aliquot of PBMCs went through flow cytometry to measure the percentages of naive CD45RAhigh/CD27high T cells. This clonotype was counted only a few times. This receptor's antigen is unknown. Nothing much larger sits one base from this clone, and base qualities are not available. Findings and caveats that apply to the study as a whole: Observed TCR beta diversity per million T cells fell roughly linearly with age, and a significant reduction was already apparent by age roughly 40. Observed TCR beta diversity correlated strongly with the percentage of naive T cells measured by flow cytometry. Compared with the aged group, the long-lived group had more naive CD4+ T cells, fewer expanded clones and increased TCR diversity, suggesting age selection. Estimates of total diversity from one million sequenced T cells were regarded as lower bounds and underestimates. Because donor CMV infection status was unknown, age-related changes in expanded clonotypes were potentially confounded. Conclusive comparison of naive and antigen-experienced compartments was prevented by the profiling of bulk unsorted PBMCs.

The receptor library was made with 5' RACE. Sequencing was carried out with an Illumina HiSeq 2500. A second about 6 to 11 cycle PCR used a sample-barcoded 5' primer and a J-beta primer mix. A unique molecular identifier was introduced onto each TCR beta cDNA molecule by a template-switch 5' adaptor carrying 12 random nucleotides. Each sample yielded at least 2.5 million CDR3-containing paired-end reads. First-strand cDNA synthesis was performed from all RNA using the Mint cDNA synthesis kit, with priming by a TRBC-specific oligonucleotide. After uracil-DNA glycosylase treatment, a first 18-cycle PCR used universal primers M1SS and BC2_uni_R on all cDNA. The published analysis was carried out like this. For normalization, 1 million high-quality reads were randomly selected from each sample, with every read carrying a distinct molecular identifier. Reads sharing molecular identifiers were discarded rather than binned into consensus sequences. MiTCR, with a Q25 quality threshold and the strictest error-elimination algorithm, was used for CDR3 identification, clonotype clustering and error correction. A nonparametric unseen species model using Euler transformation provided a lower-bound estimate of total TCR beta diversity. TCRdb reprocessing: public reads trimmed at Q25 with fastp, clones called with MiXCR, in-frame beta chains kept. Duplicate CDR3 protein sequences are folded into a single record with the most common DNA and genes. Clone size and V and J calls follow TCRdb, not the original study. Here the sample has around 1,700,000 distinct CDR3 sequences; about 30% occur a single time. Approximately 7.7% of the sample belongs to the ten largest clones.

The CDR3 runs 17 amino acids, cysteine and phenylalanine included. Just CDR3 DNA is preserved here, 51 bases in frame from base 1. CDR1 and CDR2 were assigned from the germline V gene (reference sequence) as MNHEY and SMNVEV. This receptor was identified in a woman aged 25-40 years in good health. The specimen sequenced was blood. The chain is encoded by TRBV27 joined to TRBJ2-5; 9 middle bases align to TRBD1. With the DNA end fitting TRBJ2-7 better, the J assignment may be wrong. The CDR3 protein sequence reads: CASSLHSPGTGINEQYF. The nucleotides are TGTGCCAGCAGCTTACATTCTCCCGGGACAGGGATCAACGAGCAGTACTTC.